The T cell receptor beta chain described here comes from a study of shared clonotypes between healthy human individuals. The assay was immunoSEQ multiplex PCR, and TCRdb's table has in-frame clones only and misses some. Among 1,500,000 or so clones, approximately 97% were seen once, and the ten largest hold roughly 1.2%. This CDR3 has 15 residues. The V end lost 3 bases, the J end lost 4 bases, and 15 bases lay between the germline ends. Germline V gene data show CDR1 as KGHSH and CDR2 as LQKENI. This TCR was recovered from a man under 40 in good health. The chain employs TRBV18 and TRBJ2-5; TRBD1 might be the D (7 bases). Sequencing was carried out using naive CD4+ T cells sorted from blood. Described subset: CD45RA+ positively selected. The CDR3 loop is CASSPLQGRGETQYF. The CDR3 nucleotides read TGTGCCAGCTCACCCCTACAGGGGCGGGGAGAGACCCAGTACTTC.